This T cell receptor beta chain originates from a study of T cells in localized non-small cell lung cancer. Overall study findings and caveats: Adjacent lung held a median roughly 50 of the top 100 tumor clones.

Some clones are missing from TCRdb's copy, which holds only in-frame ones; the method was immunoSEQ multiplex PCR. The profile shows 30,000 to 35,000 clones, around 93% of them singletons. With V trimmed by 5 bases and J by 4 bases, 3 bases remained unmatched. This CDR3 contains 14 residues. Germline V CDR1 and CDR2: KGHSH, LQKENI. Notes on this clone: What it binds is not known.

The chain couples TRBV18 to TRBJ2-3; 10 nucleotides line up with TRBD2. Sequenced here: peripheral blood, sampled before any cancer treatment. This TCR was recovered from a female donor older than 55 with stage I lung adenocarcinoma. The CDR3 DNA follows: TGTGCCAGCTCATCAAGCGGGGGGGCAGATACGCAGTATTTT. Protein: CASSSSGGADTQYF.